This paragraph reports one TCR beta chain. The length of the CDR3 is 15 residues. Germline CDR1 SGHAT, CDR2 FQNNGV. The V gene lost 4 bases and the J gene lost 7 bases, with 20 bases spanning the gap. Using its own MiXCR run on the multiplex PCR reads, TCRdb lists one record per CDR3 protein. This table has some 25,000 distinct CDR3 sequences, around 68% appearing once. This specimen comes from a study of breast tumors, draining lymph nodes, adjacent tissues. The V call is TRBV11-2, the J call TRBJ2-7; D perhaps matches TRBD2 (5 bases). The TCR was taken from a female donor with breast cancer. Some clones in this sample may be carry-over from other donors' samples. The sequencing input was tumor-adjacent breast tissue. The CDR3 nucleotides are TGTGCCAGCAGCTCCTGGACTGCGCTTGGGTGGGAGCAGTACTTC. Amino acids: CASSSWTALGWEQYF. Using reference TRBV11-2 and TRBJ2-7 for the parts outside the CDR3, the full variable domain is EAGVAQSPRYKIIEKRQSVAFWCNPISGHATLYWYQQILGQGPKLLIQFQNNGVVDDSQLPKDRFSAERLKGVDSTLKIQPAKLEDSAVYLCASSSWTALGWEQYFGPGTRLTVT.